The clone carrying this TCR beta chain appeared many times. Its antigen is not identified. This sample is part of a study of molecular identifiers for immune sequencing clone quantification. Study observations and caveats: Clonotypes topping 20 RNA copies carried over 99% of effector molecules but under 1% of naive ones. Barcodes shared by identical TCR molecules could lead to underestimated sizes of highly expanded clones.

Previously described methods and listed TCR primers produced bulk TCR libraries. TCRdb independently ran MiXCR on the PCR reads; one entry per CDR3 protein. The sample includes 600,000 to 650,000 distinct CDR3 sequences, just under 20% of them seen just once. The germline V gene has CDR1 SQVTM and CDR2 ANQGSEA. V gave up 5 bases and J gave up 6 bases, with 10 bases separating them. The CDR3 runs to 12 residues. The chain carries TRBV29-1 and TRBJ2-2; D possibly corresponds to TRBD2 (6 bases). The source of this sequence is a human donor in good health. Some libraries in this study had Jurkat cell RNA spiked in. The sequenced material came from naive CD8+ T cells from blood, with Jurkat cell RNA spiked in. Subset reported: FACS-sorted CD8+CD4-CCR7+CD45RA+ naive T cells. For the CDR3, the DNA is TGCAGCGTTTGGACTAACTCCGGGGAGCTGTTTTTT. It yields the protein CSVWTNSGELFF.